A single sample is the source of the 7 T cell receptor beta chains below, sequenced in a study of T cell changes during pregnancy in multiple sclerosis. The repertoire was sequenced with immunoSEQ multiplex PCR; TCRdb's copy has only in-frame clones and lacks some. The sample lists about 80,000 clones, 92% occurring once. Specimen: peripheral blood, collected before pregnancy. These receptors were obtained from a female donor with multiple sclerosis, enrolled in a pregnancy study.

In DNA form, the CDR3 reads TGTGCCAGCAGTACCGGGACAGTCACCTACGAGCAGTACTTC. This translates into CASSTGTVTYEQYF. The chain joins TRBV9 to TRBJ2-7; TRBD1 aligns across 7 bases. The J segment lost 2 bases and the V segment lost 5 bases, leaving 7 bases of the junction unmatched. Germline V lookup: CDR1 SGDLS, CDR2 YYNGEE. The CDR3 has 14 residues.

This chain links TRBV6-5 with TRBJ2-7; no reliable D call. CDR3 length: 12 amino acids. The germline gives CDR1 MNHEY, CDR2 SVGAGI. V lost 4 bases and J 3 bases, leaving 7 bases between the germline ends. The chain's CDR3 is CASSSDIYEQYF. Here the CDR3 DNA reads TGTGCCAGCAGTTCTGACATCTACGAGCAGTACTTC.

This chain links TRBV10-1 with TRBJ2-5, with 8 nucleotides matching TRBD2. The CDR3 runs 19 residues. Germline CDR1 and CDR2: WNHNN and SYGVQD (reference sequence). Trimming cost V 4 bases and J 1 base; bases outside gene matches: 17. The CDR3 DNA is TGCGCCAGCAGTGTACAATGTCGGGGGGGCGTCCAGAGCCAAGAGACCCAGTACTTC. The encoded protein is CASSVQCRGGVQSQETQYF.

The genes are TRBV9 and TRBJ1-3, with a possible D match to TRBD1 (6 bases). Per the germline V gene, CDR1 is SGDLS and CDR2 is YYNGEE. V was cut by 0 bases and J by 3 bases, with 19 bases left in between. The CDR3 runs 18 residues. The CDR3 DNA sequence: TGTGCCAGCAGCGTAGAAAGGGTACAGGGATTAAGTGGAAACACCATATATTTT. Translation: CASSVERVQGLSGNTIYF. The whole variable domain, remainder taken from reference TRBV9 and TRBJ1-3, is DSGVTQTPKHLITATGQRVTLRCSPRSGDLSVYWYQQSLDQGLQFLIQYYNGEERAKGNILERFSAQQFPDLHSELNLSSLELGDSALYFCASSVERVQGLSGNTIYFGEGSWLTVV.

This clone was seen a single time. J is TRBJ2-2 and V is TRBV29-1, with TRBD1 as a possible D gene (6 bases). This CDR3 comprises 13 residues. Per the germline V gene, CDR1 is SQVTM and CDR2 is ANQGSEA. V shed 3 bases and J shed 4 bases, with 9 bases lying between them. As DNA, the CDR3 is TGCAGCGTTGAGGGGGCGCGCACCGGGGAGCTGTTTTTT. Translated: CSVEGARTGELFF.

The chain combines TRBV5-1 with TRBJ1-4, with D possibly being TRBD1 (5 bases). The CDR3 runs to 14 residues. V lost 10 bases, J lost 9 bases, and 22 bases lay in between. Germline V CDR1 and CDR2: SGHRS, YFSETQ. CDR3 DNA: TGCGCCCCCCCGGGGGAGCGACACAGGAAAAAACTGTTTTTT. Its translation is CAPPGERHRKKLFF.

The count of this clone is one. The chain combines TRBV11-2 with TRBJ2-1; 13 bases are shared with TRBD2. The CDR3 totals 17 residues. The V gene end was trimmed by 4 bases and the J gene end by 9 bases; junction bases not matched to a gene: 12. Germline loops: CDR1 SGHAT, CDR2 FQNNGV. The CDR3 region has the DNA TGTGCCAGCAGCTCCAAGACTAGCGGGGGGCCCCTAGGTGAGCAGTTCTTC. It is translated as CASSSKTSGGPLGEQFF. Supplemented by reference TRBV11-2 and TRBJ2-1, the full variable domain reads EAGVAQSPRYKIIEKRQSVAFWCNPISGHATLYWYQQILGQGPKLLIQFQNNGVVDDSQLPKDRFSAERLKGVDSTLKIQPAKLEDSAVYLCASSSKTSGGPLGEQFFGPGTRLTVL.